Listed below are T cell receptor beta chains from one sample, sequenced in a study of OX40 agonist ivuxolimab in advanced cancers. Using immunoSEQ multiplex PCR, the repertoire was profiled, and TCRdb retains in-frame clones only, with some absent. The sample has roughly 56,000 clones, around nine tenths seen once. Sequences were derived from CD4+ or CD8+ T cells sorted from blood, sampled in a trial of the OX40 agonist ivuxolimab. These receptors all stem from an adult with an advanced solid tumor such as melanoma, head and neck, liver or kidney cancer. Each CDR3 is given with its conserved first and last residue.

cdr3_aa	v_call	j_call
CASSTGDRQTNTGELFF	TRBV5-1	TRBJ2-2
CASRETLPTEAFF	TRBV6-1	TRBJ1-1
CASPGGQDAWEQYF	TRBV21-1	TRBJ2-5
CASSLDPKNQPQHF	TRBV6-6	TRBJ1-5
CATSRGDRAETQYF	TRBV15	TRBJ2-5
CASSRLKTNTEAFF	TRBV19	TRBJ1-1
CASSARQGPGGTEAFF	TRBV9	TRBJ1-1
CSARIGGTALF	TRBV20-1	TRBJ1-1
CASSVASGTYNEQFF	TRBV18	TRBJ2-1
CAWSVLREQFF	TRBV30	TRBJ2-1
CASRPRAVRTDTQYF	TRBV6-5	TRBJ2-3
CASSSRPWTGELFF	TRBV28	TRBJ2-2
CASSLRGQWYGYTF	TRBV7-2	TRBJ1-2
CASRKEFAGELFF	TRBV2	TRBJ2-2
CASIAGTGAHQPQHF	TRBV6-1	TRBJ1-5
CASSPLGTSGRPSGEQFF	TRBV18	TRBJ2-1
CASSLVAGTQYF	TRBV7-2	TRBJ2-3
CASILRTSGGSREQYF	TRBV5-1	TRBJ2-7
CASSLARAAATNEKLFF	TRBV7-9	TRBJ1-4
CASSLMGGSSYEQYF	TRBV27	NA
CASSLVDREYGYTF	TRBV7-2	TRBJ1-2
CASSIAEGMNEQYF	TRBV19	TRBJ2-7
CASSFTAGADTQYF	TRBV5-1	TRBJ2-3
CASSDLTLGEKLFF	TRBV2	TRBJ1-4
CASSSRTAQETQYF	TRBV11-3	TRBJ2-5
CASSRTLRRDPGSDEQFF	TRBV9	TRBJ2-1
CASSLQGGDTQYF	TRBV11-3	TRBJ2-3
CASSLGGGDTGELFF	TRBV5-6	TRBJ2-2
CASSFGGRGYNEQFF	TRBV5-4	TRBJ2-1
CASSPPGGGPGVSEAFF	TRBV18	TRBJ1-1
CASSETGMGTEAFF	TRBV5-8	TRBJ1-1
CASSSSNTDTQYF	TRBV7-2	TRBJ2-3
CASSLSGHSNQPQHF	TRBV5-1	TRBJ1-5
CASSLGGQIIYEQYF	TRBV5-4	TRBJ2-7
CASSLKTSHRGAVF	TRBV5-4	TRBJ2-2
CAWRSPIAGYTF	TRBV30	TRBJ1-2
CASKSSGLSTDTQYF	TRBV5-1	TRBJ2-3
CASSLWAGRYEQYF	TRBV23-1	TRBJ2-7
CASRGAGNQPQHF	TRBV19	TRBJ1-5
CASSPPGTSETQYF	TRBV6-6	TRBJ2-5
CASSLAGGSTDTQYF	TRBV5-1	TRBJ2-3
CAITGSTSGKSITF	TRBV10-3	TRBJ2-7
CASSRTPTAFQETQYF	TRBV7-8	TRBJ2-5
CASSQVGNEQFF	TRBV4-1	TRBJ2-1
CASGIAGGPLDEQFF	TRBV5-4	TRBJ2-1
CASSISSNYEQYF	TRBV19	TRBJ2-7
CASSVEVGGSSGYTF	TRBV9	TRBJ1-2
CASSLVGGTSGADTQYF	TRBV11-2	TRBJ2-3
CASSPWKGASRGVRETQYF	TRBV28	TRBJ2-5